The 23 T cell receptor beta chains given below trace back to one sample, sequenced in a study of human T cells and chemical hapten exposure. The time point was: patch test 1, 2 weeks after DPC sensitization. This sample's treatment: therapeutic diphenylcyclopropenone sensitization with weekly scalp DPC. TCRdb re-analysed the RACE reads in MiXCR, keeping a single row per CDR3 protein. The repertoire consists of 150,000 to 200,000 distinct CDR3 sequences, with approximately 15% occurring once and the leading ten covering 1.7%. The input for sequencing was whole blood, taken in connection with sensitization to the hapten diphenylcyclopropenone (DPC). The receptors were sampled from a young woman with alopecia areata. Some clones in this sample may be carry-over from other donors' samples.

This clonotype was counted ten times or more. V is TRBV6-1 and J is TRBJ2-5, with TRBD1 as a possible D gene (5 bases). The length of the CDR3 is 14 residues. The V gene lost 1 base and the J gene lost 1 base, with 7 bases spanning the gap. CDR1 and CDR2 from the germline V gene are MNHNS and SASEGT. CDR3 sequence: CASSEGQIQETQYF. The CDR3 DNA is TGTGCCAGCAGTGAAGGACAGATCCAAGAGACCCAGTACTTC.

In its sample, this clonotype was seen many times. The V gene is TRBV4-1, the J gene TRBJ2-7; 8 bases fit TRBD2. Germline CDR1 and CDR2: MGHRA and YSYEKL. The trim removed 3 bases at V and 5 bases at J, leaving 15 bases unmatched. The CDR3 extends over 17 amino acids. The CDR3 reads CASSQVRAGTRVHEQYF. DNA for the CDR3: TGCGCCAGCAGCCAGGTTCGCGCCGGGACTAGAGTCCACGAGCAGTACTTC.

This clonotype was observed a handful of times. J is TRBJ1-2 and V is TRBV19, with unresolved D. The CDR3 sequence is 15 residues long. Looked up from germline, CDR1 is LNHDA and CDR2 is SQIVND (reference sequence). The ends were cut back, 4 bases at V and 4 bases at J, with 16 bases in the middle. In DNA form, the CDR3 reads TGTGCCAGTAGTACCCTTTCTTACAGCACCTATGGCTACACCTTC. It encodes CASSTLSYSTYGYTF. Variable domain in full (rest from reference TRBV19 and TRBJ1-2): DGGITQSPKYLFRKEGQNVTLSCEQNLNHDAMYWYRQDPGQGLRLIYYSQIVNDFQKGDIAEGYSVSREKKESFPLTVTSAQKNPTAFYLCASSTLSYSTYGYTFGSGTRLTVV.

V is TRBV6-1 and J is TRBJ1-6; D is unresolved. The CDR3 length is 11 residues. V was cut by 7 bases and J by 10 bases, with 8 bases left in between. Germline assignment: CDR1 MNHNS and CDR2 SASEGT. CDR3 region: CASTEGSPLHF. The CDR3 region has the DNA TGTGCCAGCACCGAAGGGTCACCCCTCCACTTT.

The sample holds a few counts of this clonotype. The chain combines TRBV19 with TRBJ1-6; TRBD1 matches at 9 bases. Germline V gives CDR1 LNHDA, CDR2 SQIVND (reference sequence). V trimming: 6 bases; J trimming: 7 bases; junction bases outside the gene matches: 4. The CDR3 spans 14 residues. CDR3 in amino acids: CASRMGTGNSPLHF. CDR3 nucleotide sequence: TGTGCCAGTAGGATGGGGACAGGGAATTCACCCCTCCACTTT.

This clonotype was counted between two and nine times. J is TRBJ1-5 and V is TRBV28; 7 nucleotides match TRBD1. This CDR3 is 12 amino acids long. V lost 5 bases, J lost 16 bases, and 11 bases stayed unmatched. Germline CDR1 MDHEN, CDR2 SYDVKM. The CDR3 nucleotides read TGTGCCAGCAGTACGCCGGGACAGCTCGACCATTTT. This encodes CASSTPGQLDHF.

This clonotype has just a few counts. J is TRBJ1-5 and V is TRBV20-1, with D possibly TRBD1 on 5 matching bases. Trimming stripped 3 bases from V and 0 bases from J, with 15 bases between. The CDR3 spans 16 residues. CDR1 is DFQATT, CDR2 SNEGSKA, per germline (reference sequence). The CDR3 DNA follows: TGCAGTGCTAGGCCCAGGGCCCCTTATAGCAATCAGCCCCAGCATTTT. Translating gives CSARPRAPYSNQPQHF.

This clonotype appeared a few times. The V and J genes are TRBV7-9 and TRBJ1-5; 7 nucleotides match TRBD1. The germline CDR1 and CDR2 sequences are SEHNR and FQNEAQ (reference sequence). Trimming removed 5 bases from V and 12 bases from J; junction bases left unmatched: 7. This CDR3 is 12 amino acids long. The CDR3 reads CASSHGQEVQHF. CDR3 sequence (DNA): TGTGCCAGCAGCCACGGACAGGAAGTCCAGCATTTT.

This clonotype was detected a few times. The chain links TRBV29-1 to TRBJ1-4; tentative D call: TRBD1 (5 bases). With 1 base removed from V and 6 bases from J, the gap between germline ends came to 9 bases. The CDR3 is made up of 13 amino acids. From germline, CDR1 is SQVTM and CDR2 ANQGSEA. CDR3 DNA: TGCAGCGTTGAAGGGGGCGCGGATGAAAAACTGTTTTTT. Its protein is CSVEGGADEKLFF. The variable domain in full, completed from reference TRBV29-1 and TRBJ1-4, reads SAVISQKPSRDICQRGTSLTIQCQVDSQVTMMFWYRQQPGQSLTLIATANQGSEATYESGFVIDKFPISRPNLTFSTLTVSNMSPEDSSIYLCSVEGGADEKLFFGSGTQLSVL.

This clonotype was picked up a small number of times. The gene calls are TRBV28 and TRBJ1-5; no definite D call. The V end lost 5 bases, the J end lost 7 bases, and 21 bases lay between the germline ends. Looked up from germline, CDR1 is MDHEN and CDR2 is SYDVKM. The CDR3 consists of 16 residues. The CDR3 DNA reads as TGTGCCAGCAGTCCCCTTCGGCAGGTACTACGACAGCCCCAGCATTTT. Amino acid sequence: CASSPLRQVLRQPQHF.

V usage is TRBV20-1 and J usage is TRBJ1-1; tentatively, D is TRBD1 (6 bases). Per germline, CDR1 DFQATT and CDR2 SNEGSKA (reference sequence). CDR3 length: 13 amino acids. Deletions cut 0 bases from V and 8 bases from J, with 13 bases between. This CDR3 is CSAREHRDGEAFF. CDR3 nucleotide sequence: TGCAGTGCTAGAGAACACAGGGATGGAGAAGCTTTCTTT.

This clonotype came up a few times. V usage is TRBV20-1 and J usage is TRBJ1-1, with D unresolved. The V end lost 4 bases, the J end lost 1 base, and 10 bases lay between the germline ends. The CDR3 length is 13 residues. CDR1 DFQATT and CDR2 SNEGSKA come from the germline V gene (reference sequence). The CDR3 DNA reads TGCAGTGCTAATGGACGCACGAACACTGAAGCTTTCTTT. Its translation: CSANGRTNTEAFF.

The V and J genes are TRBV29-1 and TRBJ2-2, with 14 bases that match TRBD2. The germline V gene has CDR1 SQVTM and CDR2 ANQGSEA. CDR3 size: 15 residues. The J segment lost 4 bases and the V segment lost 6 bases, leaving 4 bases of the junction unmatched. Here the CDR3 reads CSVLGLAGATGELFF. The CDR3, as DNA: TGCAGCGTACTGGGACTAGCGGGAGCCACCGGGGAGCTGTTTTTT.

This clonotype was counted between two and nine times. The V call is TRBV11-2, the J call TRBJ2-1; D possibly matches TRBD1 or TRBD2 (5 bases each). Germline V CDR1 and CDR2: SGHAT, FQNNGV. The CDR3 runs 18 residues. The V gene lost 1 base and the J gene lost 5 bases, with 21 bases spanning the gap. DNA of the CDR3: TGTGCCAGCAGCTTAGGATCCTTTTGGAGGAGAGGGGACAATGAGCAGTTCTTC. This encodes CASSLGSFWRRGDNEQFF. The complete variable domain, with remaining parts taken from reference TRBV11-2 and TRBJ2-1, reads EAGVAQSPRYKIIEKRQSVAFWCNPISGHATLYWYQQILGQGPKLLIQFQNNGVVDDSQLPKDRFSAERLKGVDSTLKIQPAKLEDSAVYLCASSLGSFWRRGDNEQFFGPGTRLTVL.

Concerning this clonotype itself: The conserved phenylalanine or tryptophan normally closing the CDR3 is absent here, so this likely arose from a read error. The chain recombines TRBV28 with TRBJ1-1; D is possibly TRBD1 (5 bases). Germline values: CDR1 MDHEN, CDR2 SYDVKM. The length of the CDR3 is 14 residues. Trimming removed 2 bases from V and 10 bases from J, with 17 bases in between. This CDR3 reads CASSLGTLGGIAFY. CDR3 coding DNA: TGTGCCAGCAGTTTAGGGACCCTTGGGGGGATAGCTTTCTAT.

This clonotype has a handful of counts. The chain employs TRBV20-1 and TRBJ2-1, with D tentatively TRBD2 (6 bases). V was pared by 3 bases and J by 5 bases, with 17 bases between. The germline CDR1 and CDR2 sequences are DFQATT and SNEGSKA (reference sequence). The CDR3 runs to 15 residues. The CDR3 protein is CSASRASGLNNEQFF. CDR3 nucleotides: TGCAGTGCTAGTCGAGCAAGCGGGTTAAACAATGAGCAGTTCTTC.

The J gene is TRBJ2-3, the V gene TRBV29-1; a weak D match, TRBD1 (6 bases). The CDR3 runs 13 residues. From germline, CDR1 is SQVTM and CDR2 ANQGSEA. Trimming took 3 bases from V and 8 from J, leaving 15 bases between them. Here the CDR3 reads CSVETGRWGTQYF. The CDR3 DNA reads TGCAGCGTTGAGACAGGACGATGGGGTACGCAGTATTTT.

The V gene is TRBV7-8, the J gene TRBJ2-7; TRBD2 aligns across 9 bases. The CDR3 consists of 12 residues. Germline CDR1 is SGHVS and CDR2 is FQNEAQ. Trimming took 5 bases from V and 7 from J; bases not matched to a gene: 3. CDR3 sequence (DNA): TGTGCCAGCAGCGGACTAGCGCGAGAGCAGTACTTC. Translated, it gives CASSGLAREQYF.

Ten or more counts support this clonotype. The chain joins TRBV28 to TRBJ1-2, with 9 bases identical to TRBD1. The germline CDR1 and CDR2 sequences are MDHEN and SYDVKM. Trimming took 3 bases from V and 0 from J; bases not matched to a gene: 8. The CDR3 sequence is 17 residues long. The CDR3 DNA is TGTGCCAGCAGTTTTCCCCCTGGACAGGGGTCTAACTATGGCTACACCTTC. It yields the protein CASSFPPGQGSNYGYTF.

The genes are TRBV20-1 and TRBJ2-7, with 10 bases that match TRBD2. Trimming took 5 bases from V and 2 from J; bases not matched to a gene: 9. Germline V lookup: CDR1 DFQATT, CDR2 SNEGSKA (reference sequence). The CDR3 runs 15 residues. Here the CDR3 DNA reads TGCAGTGCTCAAGACAGGACTAGCGGACCCTACGAGCAGTACTTC. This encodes CSAQDRTSGPYEQYF.

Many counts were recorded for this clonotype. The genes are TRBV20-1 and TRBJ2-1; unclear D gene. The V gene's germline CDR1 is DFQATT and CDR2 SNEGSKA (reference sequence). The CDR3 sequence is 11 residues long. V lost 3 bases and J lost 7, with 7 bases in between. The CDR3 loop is CSASERNEQFF. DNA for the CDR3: TGCAGTGCTAGCGAACGGAATGAGCAGTTCTTC.

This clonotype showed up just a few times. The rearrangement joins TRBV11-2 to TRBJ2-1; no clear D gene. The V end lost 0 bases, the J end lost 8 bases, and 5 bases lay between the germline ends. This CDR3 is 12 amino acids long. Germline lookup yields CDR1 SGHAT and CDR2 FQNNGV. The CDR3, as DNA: TGTGCCAGCAGCTTAGAAATGTATGAGCAGTTCTTC. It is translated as CASSLEMYEQFF. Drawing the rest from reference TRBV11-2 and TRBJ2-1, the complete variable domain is EAGVAQSPRYKIIEKRQSVAFWCNPISGHATLYWYQQILGQGPKLLIQFQNNGVVDDSQLPKDRFSAERLKGVDSTLKIQPAKLEDSAVYLCASSLEMYEQFFGPGTRLTVL.

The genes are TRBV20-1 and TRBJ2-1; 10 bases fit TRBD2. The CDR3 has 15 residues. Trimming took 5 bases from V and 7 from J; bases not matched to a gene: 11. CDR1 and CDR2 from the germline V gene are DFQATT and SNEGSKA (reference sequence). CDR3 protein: CSAALAGVPSNEQFF. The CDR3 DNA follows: TGCAGTGCTGCCCTAGCGGGAGTACCTTCAAATGAGCAGTTCTTC.